Here is one T cell receptor beta chain with its context. Its antigen is unidentified. This specimen belongs to a study of T cell responses to AZD1222 COVID-19 vaccine. Study-wide findings and caveats: Among AZD1222 vaccinees, only six or seven were seropositive at baseline.

Some clones are missing from TCRdb's copy, which holds only in-frame ones; the method was immunoSEQ multiplex PCR. The sample has about 130,000 clones; roughly 93% are singletons. The study pooled second doses at about 4 or about 12 weeks. The CDR3 loop spans 12 amino acids. Trimming cost V 8 bases and J 0 bases, with 8 bases left between them. Germline V gene sequence: CDR1 SGHNT, CDR2 YYREEE (reference sequence). V is TRBV5-4 and J is TRBJ1-1; D gene unclear. This receptor was taken from an adult who received the AZD1222 COVID-19 vaccine. The sample was peripheral blood, taken 28 days after the second AZD1222 dose. CDR3 sequence (DNA): TGTGCCAGTGGCTCCATGAACACTGAAGCTTTCTTT. Protein: CASGSMNTEAFF.